There are a few counts of the clone carrying this T cell receptor (beta chain). The data belong to a study of blood T cells in healthy people across ages. From germline, CDR1 is SGHDT and CDR2 YYEEEE. This CDR3 has 17 residues. V lost 4 bases, J lost 4 bases, and 23 bases lay in between. For the second PCR, which ran for 7 to 11 cycles, a sample-barcoded 5' primer and a J-beta primer mix were used. The authors tagged each cDNA molecule using a template-switch adaptor with 12 random nucleotides. Individual samples furnished no less than 2.5 million CDR3-containing paired-end reads apiece. Each CDR3 protein is one row after TCRdb ran MiXCR on the 5' RACE reads. The top ten hold 10% to 15% of the sample, which has about 810,000 distinct CDR3 sequences, approximately 35% seen once.

The receptor was derived from a man younger than 35 in good health. Sequencing used blood. V usage is TRBV5-6 and J usage is TRBJ1-2; D gene uncertain. The CDR3 coding sequence is TGTGCCAGCAGCCCTCGGCGTGACCCAGGTTTCAGCTATGGCTACACCTTC. Protein product: CASSPRRDPGFSYGYTF.